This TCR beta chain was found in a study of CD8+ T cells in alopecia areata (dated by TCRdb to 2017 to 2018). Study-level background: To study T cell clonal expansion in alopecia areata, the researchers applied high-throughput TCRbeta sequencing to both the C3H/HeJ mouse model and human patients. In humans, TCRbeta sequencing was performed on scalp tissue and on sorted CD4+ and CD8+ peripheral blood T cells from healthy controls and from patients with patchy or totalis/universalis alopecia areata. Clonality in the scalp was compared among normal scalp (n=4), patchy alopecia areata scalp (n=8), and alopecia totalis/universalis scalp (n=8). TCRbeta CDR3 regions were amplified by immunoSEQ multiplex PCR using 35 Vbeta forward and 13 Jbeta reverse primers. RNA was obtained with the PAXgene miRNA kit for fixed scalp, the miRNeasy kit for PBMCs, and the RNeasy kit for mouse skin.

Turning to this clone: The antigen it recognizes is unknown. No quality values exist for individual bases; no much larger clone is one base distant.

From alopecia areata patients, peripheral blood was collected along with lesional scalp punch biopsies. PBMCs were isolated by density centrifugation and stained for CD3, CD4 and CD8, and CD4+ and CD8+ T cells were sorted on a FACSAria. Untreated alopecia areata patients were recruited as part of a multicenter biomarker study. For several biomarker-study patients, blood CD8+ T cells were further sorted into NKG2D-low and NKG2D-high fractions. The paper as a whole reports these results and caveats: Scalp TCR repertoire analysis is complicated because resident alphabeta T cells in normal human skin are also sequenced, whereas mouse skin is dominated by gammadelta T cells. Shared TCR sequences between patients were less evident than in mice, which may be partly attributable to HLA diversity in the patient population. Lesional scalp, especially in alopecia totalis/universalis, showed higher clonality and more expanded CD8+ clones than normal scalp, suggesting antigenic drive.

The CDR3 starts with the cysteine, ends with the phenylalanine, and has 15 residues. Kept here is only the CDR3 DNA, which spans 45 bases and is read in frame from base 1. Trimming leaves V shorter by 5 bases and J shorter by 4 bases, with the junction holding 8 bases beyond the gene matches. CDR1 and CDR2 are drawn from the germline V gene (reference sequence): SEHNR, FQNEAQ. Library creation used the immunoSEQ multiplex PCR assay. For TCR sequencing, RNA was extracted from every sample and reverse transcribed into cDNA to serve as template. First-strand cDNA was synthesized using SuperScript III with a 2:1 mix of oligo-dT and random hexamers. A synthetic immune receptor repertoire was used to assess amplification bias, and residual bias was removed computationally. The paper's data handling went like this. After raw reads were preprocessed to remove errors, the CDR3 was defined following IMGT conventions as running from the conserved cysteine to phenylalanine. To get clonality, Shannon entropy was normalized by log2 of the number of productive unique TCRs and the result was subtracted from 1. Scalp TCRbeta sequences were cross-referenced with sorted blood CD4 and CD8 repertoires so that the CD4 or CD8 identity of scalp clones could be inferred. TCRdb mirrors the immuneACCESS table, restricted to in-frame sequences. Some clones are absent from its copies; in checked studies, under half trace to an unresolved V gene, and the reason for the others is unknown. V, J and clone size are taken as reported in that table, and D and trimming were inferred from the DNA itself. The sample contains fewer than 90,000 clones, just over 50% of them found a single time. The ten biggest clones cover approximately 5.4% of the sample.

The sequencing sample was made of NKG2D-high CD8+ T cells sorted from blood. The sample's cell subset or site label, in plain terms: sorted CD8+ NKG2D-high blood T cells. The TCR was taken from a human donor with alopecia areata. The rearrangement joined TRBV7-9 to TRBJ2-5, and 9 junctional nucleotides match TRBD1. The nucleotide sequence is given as TGTGCCAGCAGCCGGGACAGGGTTCTTATAGAGACCCAGTACTTC. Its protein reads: CASSRDRVLIETQYF.